This entry features one TCR beta chain sequence. This CDR3 has 14 amino acids. CDR1 and CDR2 (germline): SGHTA, FQGTGA. Trimming took 4 bases from V and 6 from J, leaving 15 bases between them. These data are taken from a study of blood T cell repertoires in COVID-19. Recovered Cohort 3 donors showed two negative PCRs, clearance, or symptom resolution. The assay was immunoSEQ multiplex PCR, and TCRdb's table has in-frame clones only and misses some. Among about 300,000 clones, 70% to 90% were seen once, and the ten largest hold less than 6%. The gene calls are TRBV7-3 and TRBJ1-1; a weak D match, TRBD1 (5 bases). The sequence was collected from a woman under 40 who had recovered from COVID-19. The source material was PBMCs or T cells enriched from blood (not recorded which). DNA for the CDR3: TGTGCCAGCAGCTCAGGGCAGCCACTTTCTGAAGCTTTCTTT. This gives the protein CASSSGQPLSEAFF.